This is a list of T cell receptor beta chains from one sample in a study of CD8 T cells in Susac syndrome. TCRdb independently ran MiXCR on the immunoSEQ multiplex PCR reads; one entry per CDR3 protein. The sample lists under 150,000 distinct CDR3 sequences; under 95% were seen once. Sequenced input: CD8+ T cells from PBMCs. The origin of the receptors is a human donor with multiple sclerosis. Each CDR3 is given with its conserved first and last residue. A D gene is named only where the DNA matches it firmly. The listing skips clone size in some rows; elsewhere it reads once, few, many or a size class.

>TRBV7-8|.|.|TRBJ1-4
CASSTGLATNEKLFF
TGTGCCAGCAGCACAGGCCTGGCAACTAATGAAAAACTGTTTTTT
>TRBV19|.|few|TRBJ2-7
CASSQSGDIGYEQYF
TGTGCCAGTAGTCAATCGGGAGACATAGGGTACGAGCAGTACTTC
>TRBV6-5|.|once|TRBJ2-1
CASSYSGETRPYNEQFF
TGTGCCAGCAGTTACTCGGGGGAGACACGTCCATACAATGAGCAGTTCTTC
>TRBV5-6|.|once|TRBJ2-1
CASSLVAGNWSEQFF
TGTGCCAGCAGCTTGGTTGCAGGAAACTGGAGTGAGCAGTTCTTC
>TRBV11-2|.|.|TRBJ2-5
CASSSPAGVAGTQYF
TGTGCCAGCAGCTCCCCGGCCGGGGTCGCGGGGACCCAGTACTTC
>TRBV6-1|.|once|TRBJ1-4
CASSATGPTNEKLFF
TGTGCCAGCAGTGCAACAGGTCCAACTAATGAAAAACTGTTTTTT
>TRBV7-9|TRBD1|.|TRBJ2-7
CASSDRVHEQYF
TGTGCCAGCAGTGACAGGGTCCACGAGCAGTACTTC
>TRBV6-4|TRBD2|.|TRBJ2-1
CASSETSGSNEQFF
TGTGCCAGCAGTGAGACTAGCGGGAGCAATGAGCAGTTCTTC
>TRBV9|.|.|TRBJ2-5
CASSAQQGRGETQYF
TGTGCCAGCAGCGCGCAACAGGGGAGGGGGGAGACCCAGTACTTC
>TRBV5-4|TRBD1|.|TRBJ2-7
CASSLGTGYVRYEQYF
TGTGCCAGCAGCTTGGGGACAGGGTACGTCCGATACGAGCAGTACTTC
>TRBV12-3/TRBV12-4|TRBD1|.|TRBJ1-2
CASSLEVTGGASGYTF
TGTGCCAGCAGTTTAGAGGTGACAGGGGGCGCGTCTGGCTACACCTTC
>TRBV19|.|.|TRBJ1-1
CASSMISGLTEAFF
TGTGCCAGTAGTATGATAAGTGGGCTCACTGAAGCTTTCTTT
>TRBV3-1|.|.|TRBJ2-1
CASSREDNEQFF
TGTGCCAGCAGCCGGGAAGACAATGAGCAGTTCTTC
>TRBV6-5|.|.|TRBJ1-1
CASSTQSYTEAFF
TGTGCCAGCAGTACGCAGAGTTACACTGAAGCTTTCTTT
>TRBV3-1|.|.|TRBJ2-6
CASSPDIGGANVLTF
TGTGCCAGCAGCCCGGACATCGGTGGGGCCAACGTCCTGACTTTC
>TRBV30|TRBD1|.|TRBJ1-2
CAWSPPTGGFGYTF
TGTGCCTGGAGTCCCCCGACAGGGGGCTTTGGCTACACCTTC
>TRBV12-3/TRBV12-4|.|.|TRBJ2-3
CASSEGGTSTDTQYF
TGTGCCAGCAGCGAAGGCGGGACTAGCACAGATACGCAGTATTTT
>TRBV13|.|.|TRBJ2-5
CASSHGTPETQYF
TGTGCCAGCAGCCACGGGACACCGGAGACCCAGTACTTC
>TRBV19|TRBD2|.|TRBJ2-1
CASSIGLAGGPNEQFF
TGTGCCAGTAGTATAGGCCTAGCGGGAGGTCCCAATGAGCAGTTCTTC
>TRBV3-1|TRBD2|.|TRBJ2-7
CASSHEGGPYEQYF
TGTGCCAGCAGCCATGAGGGAGGGCCTTACGAGCAGTACTTC
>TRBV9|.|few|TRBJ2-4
CASSVEGTSNIQYF
TGTGCCAGCAGCGTCGAGGGAACGAGCAACATTCAGTACTTC
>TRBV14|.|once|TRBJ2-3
CASSPGTLNTDTQYF
TGTGCCAGCAGCCCCGGGACACTAAACACAGATACGCAGTATTTT
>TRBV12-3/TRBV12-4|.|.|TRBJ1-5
CASSTKTSNQPQHF
TGTGCCAGCAGTACCAAGACTAGCAATCAGCCCCAGCATTTT
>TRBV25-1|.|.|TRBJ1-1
CASSESEGYTEALF
TGTGCCAGCAGTGAATCAGAGGGTTACACTGAAGCTCTCTTT
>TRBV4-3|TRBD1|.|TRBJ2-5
CASSQDTLTTGGQETQYF
TGCGCCAGCAGCCAAGATACTCTAACGACAGGGGGGCAAGAGACCCAGTACTTC
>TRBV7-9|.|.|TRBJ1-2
CASSPRRDGYTF
TGTGCCAGCAGCCCCCGTCGAGATGGCTACACCTTC
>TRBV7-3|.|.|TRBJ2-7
CASSSSQGTEQYF
TGTGCCAGCAGCTCTTCACAGGGAACCGAGCAGTACTTC
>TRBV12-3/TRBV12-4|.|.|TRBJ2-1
CASKNRDYNEQFF
TGTGCCAGCAAAAACCGGGACTACAATGAGCAGTTCTTC
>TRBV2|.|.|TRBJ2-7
CASSGRTMADYEQYF
TGTGCCAGCAGTGGGAGGACCATGGCCGATTACGAGCAGTACTTC
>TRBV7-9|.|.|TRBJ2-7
CASSLPLRSYEQYF
TGTGCCAGCAGCTTACCCCTCCGGAGCTACGAGCAGTACTTC
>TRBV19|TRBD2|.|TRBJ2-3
CASETGTSSTDTQYF
TGTGCCAGTGAGACCGGGACTAGCAGCACAGATACGCAGTATTTT
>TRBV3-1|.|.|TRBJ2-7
CASSQNPGVYEQYF
TGTGCCAGCAGCCAAAATCCAGGGGTCTACGAGCAGTACTTC
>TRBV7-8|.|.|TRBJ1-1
CASSLEIRMNTEAFF
TGTGCCAGCAGCTTAGAAATCAGAATGAACACTGAAGCTTTCTTT
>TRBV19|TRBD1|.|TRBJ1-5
CASSIGTGIQPQHF
TGTGCCAGTAGTATAGGGACAGGGATTCAGCCCCAGCATTTT
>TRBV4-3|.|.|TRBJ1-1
CASSFGRRIEAFF
TGCGCCAGCAGCTTCGGACGGAGAATTGAAGCTTTCTTT
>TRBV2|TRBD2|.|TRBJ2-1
CASSRLAANNEQFF
TGTGCCAGCTCCCGACTAGCGGCCAACAATGAGCAGTTCTTC
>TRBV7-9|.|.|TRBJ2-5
CASSPMGNQETQYF
TGTGCCAGCAGCCCTATGGGCAATCAAGAGACCCAGTACTTC
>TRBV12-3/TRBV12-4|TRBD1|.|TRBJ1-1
CASSLAGGIEAFF
TGTGCCAGCAGTTTAGCAGGGGGCATTGAAGCTTTCTTT
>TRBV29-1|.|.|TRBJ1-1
CSVDRGNTEAFF
TGCAGCGTTGACAGGGGCAACACTGAAGCTTTCTTT
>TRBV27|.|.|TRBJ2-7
CASSASRLSEQYF
TGTGCCAGCAGTGCATCGCGGTTGAGCGAGCAGTACTTC
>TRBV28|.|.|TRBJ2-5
CASSPLEGGLETQYF
TGTGCCAGCAGTCCCCTTGAGGGGGGACTAGAGACCCAGTACTTC
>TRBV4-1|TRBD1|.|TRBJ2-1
CASSQEGQGRLDEQFF
TGCGCCAGCAGCCAAGAAGGACAGGGGAGGTTGGATGAGCAGTTCTTC
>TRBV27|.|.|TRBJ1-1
CASRHRDGTEAFF
TGTGCCAGCAGGCACAGGGACGGCACTGAAGCTTTCTTT
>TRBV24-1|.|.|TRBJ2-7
CATSPGGGYEQYF
TGTGCCACCTCCCCCGGGGGAGGCTACGAGCAGTACTTC
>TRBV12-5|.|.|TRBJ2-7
CASGLAVSGYEQYF
TGTGCTAGTGGTTTGGCAGTATCCGGGTACGAGCAGTACTTC
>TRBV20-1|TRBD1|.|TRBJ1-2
CSARDWGGRGDYGYTF
TGCAGTGCTAGAGATTGGGGCGGCAGGGGGGACTATGGCTACACCTTC
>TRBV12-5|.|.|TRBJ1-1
CASGTEYTEAFF
TGTGCTAGTGGGACAGAATACACTGAAGCTTTCTTT